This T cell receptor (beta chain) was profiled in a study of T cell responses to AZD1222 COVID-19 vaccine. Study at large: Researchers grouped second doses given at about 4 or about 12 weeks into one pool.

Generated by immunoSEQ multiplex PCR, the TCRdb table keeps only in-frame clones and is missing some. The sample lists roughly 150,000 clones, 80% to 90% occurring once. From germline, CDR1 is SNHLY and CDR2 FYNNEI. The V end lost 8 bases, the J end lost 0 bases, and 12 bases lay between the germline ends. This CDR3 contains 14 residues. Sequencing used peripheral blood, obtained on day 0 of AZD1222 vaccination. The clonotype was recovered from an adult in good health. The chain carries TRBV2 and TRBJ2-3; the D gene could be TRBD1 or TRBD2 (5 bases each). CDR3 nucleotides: TGTGCCAGCCCTCTGGGGGAAAGCACAGATACGCAGTATTTT. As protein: CASPLGESTDTQYF. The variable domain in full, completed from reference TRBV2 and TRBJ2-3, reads EPEVTQTPSHQVTQMGQEVILRCVPISNHLYFYWYRQILGQKVEFLVSFYNNEISEKSEIFDDQFSVERPDGSNFTLKIRSTKLEDSAMYFCASPLGESTDTQYFGPGTRLTVL.